One TCR beta chain is described in this entry. Its antigen is still unknown. The data were obtained in a study of identical twins. Germline CDR1 and CDR2: SGHRS and YFSETQ. The CDR3 sequence is 13 residues long. V lost 4 bases and J lost 7, with 12 bases in between. Findings and limits, study-wide: Twins' surplus sharing was weaker for beta out-of-frame sequences. The study found excess low generation probability among twin-shared out-of-frame alpha sequences.

TCRdb re-called the 5' RACE reads through MiXCR, storing one row per CDR3 protein. The repertoire consists of around 490,000 distinct CDR3 sequences, with approximately 20% occurring once and the leading ten covering approximately 0.52%. These sequences were also reported in another study, on yellow fever vaccine responses in identical twins.

The material sequenced was CD4+ T cells sorted from blood. This sequence was found in a woman between 18 and 29 years old in good health. V and J are TRBV5-1 and TRBJ2-1, with D hard to call. Here the CDR3 reads CASSRLDPNEQFF. CDR3 sequence (DNA): TGCGCCAGCAGCAGACTTGATCCAAATGAGCAGTTCTTC.